This passage covers 9 T cell receptor beta chains from one sample sequenced in a study of blood T cell repertoires in COVID-19. Data came from immunoSEQ multiplex PCR; TCRdb stores just in-frame clones and leaves some out. The sample records approximately 500,000 clones, roughly 88% being singletons. Source material: peripheral blood. All receptors derive from a human donor in a cohort sampled during active COVID-19.

The sample holds a few counts of this clone. CDR3 region: CASSPLGGNTGELFF. The CDR3 DNA reads TGTGCCAGCAGCCCTTTAGGGGGGAACACCGGGGAGCTGTTTTTT. The chain employs TRBV14 and TRBJ2-2, with a possible D match to TRBD1 (6 bases). CDR1 SGHDN and CDR2 FVKESK come from the germline V gene. This CDR3 has 15 amino acids. V was trimmed by 4 bases and J by 1 base, leaving 10 bases between them.

The chain is built from TRBV28 and TRBJ2-7; D is possibly TRBD2 (5 bases). Per the germline V gene, CDR1 is MDHEN and CDR2 is SYDVKM. The length of the CDR3 is 16 residues. The ends were cut back, 1 base at V and 3 bases at J, with 16 bases in the middle. The CDR3 is CASSLFLPGKNYEQYF. CDR3 nucleotide sequence: TGTGCCAGCAGTTTATTCCTCCCGGGGAAAAACTACGAGCAGTACTTC.

This sequence joins TRBV11-2 and TRBJ1-4; TRBD1 agrees at 8 bases. This CDR3 is built from 15 residues. The ends lost 5 bases at V and 13 bases at J; junction bases unmatched: 15. Germline lookup yields CDR1 SGHAT and CDR2 FQNNGV. In nucleotides, the CDR3 is TGTGCCAGCAGCACCAATCCAGGGGGCGGCCTTTCACTGTTTTTT. Its protein is CASSTNPGGGLSLFF.

V usage is TRBV28 and J usage is TRBJ2-5, with 9 bases matching TRBD2. The germline V gene has CDR1 MDHEN and CDR2 SYDVKM. V lost 2 bases to trimming and J lost 2 bases; unmatched junction nucleotides: 6. This CDR3 spans 16 amino acids. The CDR3 sequence is CASSLRAGGLQETQYF. Written as DNA, the CDR3 is TGTGCCAGCAGTTTAAGGGCGGGAGGGTTACAAGAGACCCAGTACTTC.

Remarks on this clone: This sample also contains other DNA sequences that code for the same CDR3. The V and J genes are TRBV11-2 and TRBJ2-1; 9 bases match TRBD2. Germline lookup yields CDR1 SGHAT and CDR2 FQNNGV. V shed 5 bases and J 0 bases; nucleotides not matched to a gene: 2. The CDR3 consists of 15 residues. Here the CDR3 DNA reads TGTGCCAGCAGCCTAGCGGGAAGCTCCTACAATGAGCAGTTCTTC. Encoded protein: CASSLAGSSYNEQFF.

V is TRBV5-1 and J is TRBJ1-5, with 7 bases matching TRBD1. Germline V lookup: CDR1 SGHRS, CDR2 YFSETQ. The CDR3 consists of 15 residues. V was pared by 0 bases and J by 2 bases, with 2 bases of the junction left unmatched. CDR3 loop: CASSLDGQGNQPQHF. DNA for the CDR3: TGCGCCAGCAGCTTGGATGGACAGGGCAATCAGCCCCAGCATTTT.

The chain joins TRBV28 to TRBJ1-1; 7 positions match TRBD1. The CDR3 spans 13 residues. The V gene's germline CDR1 is MDHEN and CDR2 SYDVKM. J gave up 7 bases and V 7 bases, and 9 bases lay outside the gene matches. CDR3 sequence: CASNMAGQLEAFF. The CDR3 nucleotides are TGTGCCAGCAATATGGCGGGACAGCTTGAAGCTTTCTTT.

The chain links TRBV30 to TRBJ1-3; possibly TRBD1 for D (6 bases). Trimming stripped 8 bases from V and 0 bases from J, with 14 bases between. Germline CDR1 is GTSNPN and CDR2 is SVGIG (reference sequence). CDR3 length: 14 amino acids. The CDR3 protein is CARGTGSSGNTIYF. The CDR3 coding sequence is TGTGCCAGGGGGACGGGGAGCTCTGGAAACACCATATATTTT.

The chain carries TRBV11-3 and TRBJ1-3; 10 positions match TRBD1. V lost 4 bases and J lost 3; bases outside the gene matches: 9. CDR3 length equals 17 residues. Germline-derived CDR1 and CDR2 are SGHNT and YENEEA. The CDR3: CASSSGQGGRGGNTIYF. The CDR3 bases are TGTGCCAGCAGCTCAGGACAGGGGGGACGCGGTGGAAACACCATATATTTT.